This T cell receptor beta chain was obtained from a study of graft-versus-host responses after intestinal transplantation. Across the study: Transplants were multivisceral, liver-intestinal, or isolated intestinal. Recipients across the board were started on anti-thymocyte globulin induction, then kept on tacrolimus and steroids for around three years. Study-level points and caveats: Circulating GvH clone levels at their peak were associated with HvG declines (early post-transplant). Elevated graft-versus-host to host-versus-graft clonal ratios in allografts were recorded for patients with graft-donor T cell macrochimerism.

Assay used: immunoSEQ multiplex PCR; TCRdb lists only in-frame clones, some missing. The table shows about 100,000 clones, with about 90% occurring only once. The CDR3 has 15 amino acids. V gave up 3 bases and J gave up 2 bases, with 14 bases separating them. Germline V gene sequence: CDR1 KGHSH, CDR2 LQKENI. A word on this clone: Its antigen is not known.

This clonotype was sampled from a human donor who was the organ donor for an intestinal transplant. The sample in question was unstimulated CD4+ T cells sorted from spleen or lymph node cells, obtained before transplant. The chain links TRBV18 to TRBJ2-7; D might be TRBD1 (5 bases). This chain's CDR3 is CASSPRQGEPYEQYF. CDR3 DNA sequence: TGTGCCAGCTCACCGAGGCAGGGTGAGCCCTACGAGCAGTACTTC.